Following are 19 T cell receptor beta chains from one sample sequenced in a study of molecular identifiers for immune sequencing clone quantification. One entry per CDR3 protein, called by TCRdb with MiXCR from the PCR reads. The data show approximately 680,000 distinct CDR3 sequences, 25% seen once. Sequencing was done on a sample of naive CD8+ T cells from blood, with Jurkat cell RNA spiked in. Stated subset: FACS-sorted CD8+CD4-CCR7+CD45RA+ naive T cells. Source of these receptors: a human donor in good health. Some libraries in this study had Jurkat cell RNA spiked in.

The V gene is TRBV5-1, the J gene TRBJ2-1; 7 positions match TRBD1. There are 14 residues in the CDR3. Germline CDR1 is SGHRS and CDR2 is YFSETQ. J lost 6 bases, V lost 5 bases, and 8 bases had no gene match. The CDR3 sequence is CASRGQQGSNEQFF. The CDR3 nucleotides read TGCGCCAGCAGGGGACAACAGGGGTCCAATGAGCAGTTCTTC.

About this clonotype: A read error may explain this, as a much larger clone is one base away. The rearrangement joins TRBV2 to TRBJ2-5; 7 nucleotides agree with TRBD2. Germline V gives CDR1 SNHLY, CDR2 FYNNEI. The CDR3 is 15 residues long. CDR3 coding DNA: TGTGCCAGCAGTGAGAGGGAGCGGGGTCAAGAGACCCGGTACTTC. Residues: CASSERERGQETRYF.

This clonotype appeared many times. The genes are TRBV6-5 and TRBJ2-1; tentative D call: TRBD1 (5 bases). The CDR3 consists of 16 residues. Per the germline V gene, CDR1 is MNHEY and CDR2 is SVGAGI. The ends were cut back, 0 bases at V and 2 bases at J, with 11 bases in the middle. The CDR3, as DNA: TGTGCCAGCAGTTACTCGATTTCAGGGACCTACAATGAGCAGTTCTTC. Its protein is CASSYSISGTYNEQFF.

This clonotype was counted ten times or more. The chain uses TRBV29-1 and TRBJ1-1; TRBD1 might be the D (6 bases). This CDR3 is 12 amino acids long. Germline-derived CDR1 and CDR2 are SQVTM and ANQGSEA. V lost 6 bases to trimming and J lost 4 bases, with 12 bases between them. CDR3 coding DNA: TGCAGCGTCGAGACAGGTGGCACTGAAGCTTTCTTT. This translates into CSVETGGTEAFF.

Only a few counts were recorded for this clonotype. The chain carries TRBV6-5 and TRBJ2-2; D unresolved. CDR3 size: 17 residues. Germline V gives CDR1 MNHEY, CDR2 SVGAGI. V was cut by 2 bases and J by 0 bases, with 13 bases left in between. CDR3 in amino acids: CASSYIHRATNTGELFF. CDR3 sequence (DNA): TGTGCCAGCAGTTACATCCATCGGGCAACGAACACCGGGGAGCTGTTTTTT.

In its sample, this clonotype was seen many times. CDR3 in DNA: TGTGCCAGCAGGGGGGTCAAAGAGACCCAGTACTTC. It specifies CASRGVKETQYF. The rearrangement joins TRBV27 to TRBJ2-5; possibly TRBD1 or TRBD2 for D (5 bases each). CDR1 is MNHEY, CDR2 SMNVEV, per germline (reference sequence). The CDR3 totals 12 residues. V lost 6 bases to trimming and J lost 3 bases, with 8 bases between them.

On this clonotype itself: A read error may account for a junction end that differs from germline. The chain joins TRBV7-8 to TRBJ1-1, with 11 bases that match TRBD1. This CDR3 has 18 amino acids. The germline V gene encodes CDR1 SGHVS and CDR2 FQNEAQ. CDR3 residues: CARSINPGQGGGYTEAFF. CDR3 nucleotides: TGTGCCCGCAGCATTAACCCGGGACAGGGGGGCGGTTACACTGAAGCTTTCTTT. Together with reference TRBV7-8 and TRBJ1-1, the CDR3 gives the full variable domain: GAGVSQSPRYKVAKRGQDVALRCDPISGHVSLFWYQQALGQGPEFLTYFQNEAQLDKSGLPSDRFFAERPEGSVSTLKIQRTQQEDSAVYLCARSINPGQGGGYTEAFFGQGTRLTVV.

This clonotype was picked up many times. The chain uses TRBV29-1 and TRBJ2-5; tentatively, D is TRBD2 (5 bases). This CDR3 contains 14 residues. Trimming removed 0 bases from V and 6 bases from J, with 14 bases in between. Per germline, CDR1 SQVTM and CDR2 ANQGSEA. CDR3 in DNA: TGCAGCGTTGAAGAAGCGGTCAGTCTGAAGACCCAGTACTTC. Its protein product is CSVEEAVSLKTQYF.

CDR3 amino acids: CATSRFRLGQPQHF. CDR3 nucleotides: TGTGCCACCAGCAGATTTCGTTTGGGTCAGCCCCAGCATTTT. The rearrangement joins TRBV15 to TRBJ1-5; D gene ambiguous. The ends were cut back, 2 bases at V and 6 bases at J, with 11 bases in the middle. This CDR3 is 14 amino acids long. Per the germline V gene, CDR1 is LNHNV and CDR2 is YYDKDF (reference sequence).

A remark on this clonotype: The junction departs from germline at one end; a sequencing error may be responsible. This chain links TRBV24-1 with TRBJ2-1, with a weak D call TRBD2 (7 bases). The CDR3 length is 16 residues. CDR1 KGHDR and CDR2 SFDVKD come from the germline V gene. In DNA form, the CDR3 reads TGTACCACCAGTGACCCCGCTCGGGGGGCAGTGAATGAGCAGTTCTTC. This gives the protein CTTSDPARGAVNEQFF.

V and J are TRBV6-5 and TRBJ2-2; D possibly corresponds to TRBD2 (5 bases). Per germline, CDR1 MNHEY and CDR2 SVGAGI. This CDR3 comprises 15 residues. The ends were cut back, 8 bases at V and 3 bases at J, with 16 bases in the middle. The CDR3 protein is CASSRSRRYTGELFF. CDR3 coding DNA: TGTGCCAGCTCCCGAAGCAGGAGGTACACCGGGGAGCTGTTTTTT.

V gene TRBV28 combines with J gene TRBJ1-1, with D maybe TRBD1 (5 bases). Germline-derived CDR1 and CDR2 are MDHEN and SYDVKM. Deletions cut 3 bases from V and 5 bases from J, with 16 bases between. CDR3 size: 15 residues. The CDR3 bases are TGTGCCAGCAGTTTTCGGGGACTTCGAAGGACTGAAGCTTTCTTT. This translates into CASSFRGLRRTEAFF.

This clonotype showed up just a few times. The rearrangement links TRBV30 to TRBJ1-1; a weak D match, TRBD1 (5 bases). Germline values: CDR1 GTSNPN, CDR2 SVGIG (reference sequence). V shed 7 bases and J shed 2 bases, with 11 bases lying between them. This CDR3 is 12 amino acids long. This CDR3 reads CAFGRANTEAFF. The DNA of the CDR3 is TGTGCCTTCGGCAGGGCTAACACTGAAGCTTTCTTT.

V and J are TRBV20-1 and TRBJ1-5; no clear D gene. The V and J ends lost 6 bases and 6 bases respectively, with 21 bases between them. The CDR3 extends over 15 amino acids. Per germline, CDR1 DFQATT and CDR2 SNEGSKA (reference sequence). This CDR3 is CSAAVPPSGVQPQHF. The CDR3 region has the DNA TGCAGTGCCGCCGTTCCCCCTTCTGGCGTTCAGCCCCAGCATTTT.

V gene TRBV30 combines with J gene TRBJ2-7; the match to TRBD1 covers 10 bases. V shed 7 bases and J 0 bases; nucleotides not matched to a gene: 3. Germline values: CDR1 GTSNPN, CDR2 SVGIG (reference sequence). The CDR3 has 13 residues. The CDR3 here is CALDRGYSYEQYF. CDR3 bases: TGTGCCTTGGACAGGGGGTACTCCTACGAGCAGTACTTC.

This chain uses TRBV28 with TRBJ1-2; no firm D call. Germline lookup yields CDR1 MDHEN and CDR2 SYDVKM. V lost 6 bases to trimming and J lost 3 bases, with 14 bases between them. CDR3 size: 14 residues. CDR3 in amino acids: CASRPPRADYGYTF. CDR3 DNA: TGTGCCAGCAGACCTCCCCGCGCCGACTATGGCTACACCTTC.

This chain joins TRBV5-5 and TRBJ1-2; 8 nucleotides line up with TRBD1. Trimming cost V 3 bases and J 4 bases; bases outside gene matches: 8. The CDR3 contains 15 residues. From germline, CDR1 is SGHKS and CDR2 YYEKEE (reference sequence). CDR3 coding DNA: TGTGCCAGCAGCTACACACAGGGGGTGAGCTATGGCTACACCTTC. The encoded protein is CASSYTQGVSYGYTF.

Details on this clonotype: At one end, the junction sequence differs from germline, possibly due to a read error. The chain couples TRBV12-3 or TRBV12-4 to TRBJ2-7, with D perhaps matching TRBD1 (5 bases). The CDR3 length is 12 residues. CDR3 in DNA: TGTGCCAGCAGTCAGGGTACCTACGACCAGTACTTC. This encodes CASSQGTYDQYF.

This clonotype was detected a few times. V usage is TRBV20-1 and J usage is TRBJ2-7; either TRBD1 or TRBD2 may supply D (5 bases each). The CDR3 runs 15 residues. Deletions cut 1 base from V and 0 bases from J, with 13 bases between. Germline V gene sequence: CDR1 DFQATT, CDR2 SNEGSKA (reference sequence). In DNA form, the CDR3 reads TGCAGTGCTAGAGCCCGGGACCTAAGCTCCTACGAGCAGTACTTC. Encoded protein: CSARARDLSSYEQYF.